Given below is one TCR beta chain in context. TCRdb itself ran the 5' RACE reads through MiXCR, one entry per CDR3 protein. Of around 250,000 distinct CDR3 sequences in the sample, roughly 12% were seen once. Germline CDR1 reads LNHNV; CDR2 reads YYDKDF (reference sequence). The V end lost 5 bases, the J end lost 1 base, and 17 bases lay between the germline ends. The CDR3 is made up of 16 amino acids. The sample originates from a study of identical twins. These data also formed part of another study, on yellow fever vaccine responses in identical twins.

This receptor was identified in a woman younger than 35 in good health. The chain has TRBV15 and TRBJ2-5, with D possibly called TRBD1 or TRBD2 (5 bases each). Source material: memory (CD45RO+) T cells sorted from blood. For the CDR3, the DNA is TGTGCCACCAGCGGAACCGGGACGGCCACCCAAGAGACCCAGTACTTC. The encoded protein is CATSGTGTATQETQYF. The variable domain in full, completed from reference TRBV15 and TRBJ2-5, reads DAMVIQNPRYQVTQFGKPVTLSCSQTLNHNVMYWYQQKSSQAPKLLFHYYDKDFNNEADTPDNFQSRRPNTSFCFLDIRSPGLGDTAMYLCATSGTGTATQETQYFGPGTRLLVL.